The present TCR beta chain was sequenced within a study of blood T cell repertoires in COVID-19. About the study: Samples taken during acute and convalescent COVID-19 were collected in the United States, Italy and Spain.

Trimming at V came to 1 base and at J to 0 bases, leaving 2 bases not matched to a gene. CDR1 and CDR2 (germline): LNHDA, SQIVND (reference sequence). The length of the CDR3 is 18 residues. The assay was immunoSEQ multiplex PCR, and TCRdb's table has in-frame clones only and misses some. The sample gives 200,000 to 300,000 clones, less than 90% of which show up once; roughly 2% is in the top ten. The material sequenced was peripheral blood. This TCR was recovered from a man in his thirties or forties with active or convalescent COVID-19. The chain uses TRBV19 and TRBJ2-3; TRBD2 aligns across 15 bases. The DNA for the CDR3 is TGTGCCAGTAGTATAGGGACTAGCGGGGGGGCTAGCACAGATACGCAGTATTTT. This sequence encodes CASSIGTSGGASTDTQYF.